The entry below gives a single T cell receptor beta chain sequence along with its context. The data stem from a study of shared clonotypes between healthy human individuals. Repertoires were generated with immunoSEQ multiplex PCR, while TCRdb's copy carries only in-frame clones and drops some. Altogether over 2 million clones are present, 85% to 95% being singletons, with the ten largest covering approximately 0.13%. Sample: naive CD4+ T cells sorted from blood. The sample's subset: CD45RA+ positively selected. This receptor was identified in a man between 18 and 35 years old in good health.

The CDR3 here is CASSLRQGIAKNIQYF. CDR3 DNA sequence: TGTGCCAGCAGTTTGAGACAGGGGATAGCCAAAAACATTCAGTACTTC. The J gene is TRBJ2-4, the V gene TRBV28; 8 positions match TRBD1. With 3 bases clipped from V and 0 bases from J, the junction kept 4 bases outside the gene matches. This CDR3 region has 16 residues. Germline lookup yields CDR1 MDHEN and CDR2 SYDVKM.